This T cell receptor (beta chain) was recorded in a study of T-cell memory formation after mild COVID-19. On the study more broadly: TCR clusters were mostly confined to one donor each. The study's findings and limits: For contracting clones, CD4+ ones sat mainly in CM and EM, CD8+ in EMRA.

Sample barcodes and UMIs were carried by the TCR alpha and TCR beta cDNA libraries that 5'RACE generated with constant-segment primers. MiXCR was run by TCRdb on the 5' RACE reads, yielding one entry per CDR3 protein. The data show tens of thousands of distinct CDR3 sequences, about 13% seen once. V lost 5 bases and J lost 0, with 8 bases in between. Germline-derived CDR1 and CDR2 are MGHDK and SYGVNS. The CDR3 sequence is 13 residues long. This clonotype was observed many times. Its antigen is unidentified. The sample consisted of PBMCs or a T cell subset sorted from them (not recorded which). V and J are TRBV25-1 and TRBJ2-7; D is unclear. The receptor's source is an adult woman who had mild COVID-19 (a few samples of this study predate the infection). Cell type and time point are not known. In DNA form, the CDR3 reads TGTGCCAGCAGTATGAAGAGCTCCTACGAGCAGTACTTC. Translated, it gives CASSMKSSYEQYF.